The next 29 T cell receptor beta chains were all read from a single sample in a study of cytomegalovirus exposure and HLA in healthy donors. The PCR was carried out with 60 Vbeta primers and 13 Jbeta primers. Sequenced by immunoSEQ multiplex PCR; TCRdb stores in-frame clones only, minus some. Among around 140,000 clones listed, 70% to 85% were seen once. Sequenced sample: PBMCs. The receptors here all came from a man younger than 45 in good health and CMV-seropositive.

This chain uses TRBV28 with TRBJ1-6, with D unclear. Germline assignment: CDR1 MDHEN and CDR2 SYDVKM. This CDR3 comprises 14 residues. V was cut by 2 bases and J by 7 bases, with 9 bases left in between. The CDR3 region is CASSLTDPNSPLHF. DNA for the CDR3: TGTGCCAGCAGTTTAACAGACCCGAATTCACCCCTCCACTTT.

This clone was counted a single time. The chain links TRBV19 to TRBJ2-3; 14 bases are a match to TRBD2. The CDR3 runs to 17 residues. Germline V gives CDR1 LNHDA, CDR2 SQIVND (reference sequence). Trimming took 4 bases from V and 4 from J; bases not matched to a gene: 7. In nucleotides, the CDR3 is TGTGCCAGTAGTACCTCAGAGGGACTAGCGGGAGCAGATACGCAGTATTTT. Translation gives CASSTSEGLAGADTQYF.

The V call is TRBV6-5, the J call TRBJ1-2; 7 bases are a match to TRBD1. In germline, CDR1 is MNHEY, CDR2 SVGAGI. Losses at the gene ends were 4 bases for V and 8 bases for J; bases not matched to a gene: 4. The CDR3 contains 12 residues. The CDR3 DNA reads TGTGCCAGCAGTTGGCAGGGGGGCGGCTACACCTTC. Encoded protein: CASSWQGGGYTF.

The chain combines TRBV5-1 with TRBJ2-5; TRBD1 matches at 8 bases. V trimming: 6 bases; J trimming: 5 bases; junction bases outside the gene matches: 15. This CDR3 is 16 amino acids long. Looked up from germline, CDR1 is SGHRS and CDR2 is YFSETQ. CDR3 nucleotide sequence: TGCGCCAGCACCAAGACTTTAAGACAGGGGCGGGAGACCCAGTACTTC. Translating it yields CASTKTLRQGRETQYF.

The chain carries TRBV19 and TRBJ2-7, with 7 bases lining up with TRBD1. The germline V gene has CDR1 LNHDA and CDR2 SQIVND (reference sequence). The CDR3 runs 17 residues. Germline trimming cut 3 bases from V and 4 bases from J; bases unmatched to any gene: 15. Here the CDR3 DNA reads TGTGCCAGTAGTATCTCTGGACAGGTCTGGGGTTTATACGAGCAGTACTTC. It is translated as CASSISGQVWGLYEQYF.

The V call is TRBV6-1, the J call TRBJ2-5; 10 bases are shared with TRBD1. V shed 6 bases and J 5 bases; nucleotides not matched to a gene: 3. CDR1 MNHNS and CDR2 SASEGT come from the germline V gene. The CDR3 is 13 residues long. The CDR3 here is CASSRDRGETQYF. The CDR3 DNA is TGTGCCAGCAGCCGGGACAGGGGCGAGACCCAGTACTTC.

V gene TRBV19 combines with J gene TRBJ1-5; D gene ambiguous. This CDR3 spans 15 amino acids. Germline lookup yields CDR1 LNHDA and CDR2 SQIVND (reference sequence). Trimming removed 4 bases at V and 2 bases at J, with 12 bases between. The CDR3 bases are TGTGCCAGTAGTACAGGATCCTTGGGCAATCAGCCCCAGCATTTT. Translation gives CASSTGSLGNQPQHF.

This clone turned up a few times. CDR3 nucleotide sequence: TGTGCCAGCAGTCGTACGGGCAGGGAGGTTGGCTACACCTTC. Encoded protein: CASSRTGREVGYTF. The gene calls are TRBV6-5 and TRBJ1-2; tentative D call: TRBD1 (5 bases). Germline lookup yields CDR1 MNHEY and CDR2 SVGAGI. Trimming removed 5 bases at V and 7 bases at J, with 17 bases between. CDR3 length equals 14 residues.

In its sample, this clone was seen a few times. The chain uses TRBV7-6 and TRBJ1-6; 9 bases are shared with TRBD1. The CDR3 totals 14 residues. Per the germline V gene, CDR1 is SGHVS and CDR2 is FNYEAQ. The ends lost 3 bases at V and 9 bases at J; junction bases unmatched: 3. The CDR3 protein is CASSLGQGSSPLHF. The CDR3 DNA sequence: TGTGCCAGCAGCTTGGGACAGGGTAGTTCACCCCTCCACTTT. Full variable domain (remainder filled in from reference TRBV7-6 and TRBJ1-6): GAGVSQSPRYKVTKRGQDVALRCDPISGHVSLYWYRQALGQGPEFLTYFNYEAQQDKSGLPNDRFSAERPEGSISTLTIQRTEQRDSAMYRCASSLGQGSSPLHFGNGTRLTVT.

The chain is built from TRBV29-1 and TRBJ1-2; D ambiguous. CDR3 length: 12 amino acids. Germline CDR1 and CDR2: SQVTM and ANQGSEA. The V end was cut by 3 bases, the J end by 2 bases, with 7 bases between. The CDR3 DNA follows: TGCAGCGTTGAGGCCGAAAACTATGGCTACACCTTC. This codes for CSVEAENYGYTF.

The chain recombines TRBV5-1 with TRBJ2-2; TRBD2 is a possible D gene (6 bases). Germline CDR1 is SGHRS and CDR2 is YFSETQ. The CDR3 has 16 residues. V was pared by 4 bases and J by 5 bases, with 18 bases between. CDR3 residues: CASSTGNTGVTGELFF. Written as DNA, the CDR3 is TGCGCCAGCAGCACTGGGAATACGGGAGTGACCGGGGAGCTGTTTTTT.

Comment on this clone: Other DNA sequences in this sample translate to the same CDR3. This rearrangement joins TRBV28 to TRBJ2-3, with TRBD2 matching 15 bases. The J segment lost 1 base and the V segment lost 5 bases, leaving 7 bases of the junction unmatched. This CDR3 region has 18 residues. CDR1 MDHEN and CDR2 SYDVKM come from the germline V gene. The CDR3 spells CASSPGLAGGIGTDTQYF. The CDR3 DNA is TGTGCCAGCAGTCCGGGACTAGCGGGAGGCATAGGCACAGATACGCAGTATTTT.

The chain uses TRBV21-1 and TRBJ1-1; the D call of TRBD1 is as the table states it, not checked on the DNA. TRBV21-1 is classified as a pseudogene. The length of the CDR3 is 17 residues. DNA for the CDR3: TGTGCCAGCAGCAAGGCGGGGGCGGACAGGGGGCCCACTGAAGCTTTCTTT. Protein product: CASSKAGADRGPTEAFF.

This chain links TRBV6-5 with TRBJ1-2; 9 bases map to TRBD1. The CDR3 runs 16 residues. V gave up 2 bases and J gave up 4 bases; unmatched junction bases: 8. Germline V gene lookup returns CDR1 MNHEY and CDR2 SVGAGI. The CDR3 DNA follows: TGTGCCAGCAGTTACGACTACAGGGGGCATGGCTATGGCTACACCTTC. Translating gives CASSYDYRGHGYGYTF.

CDR3 DNA sequence: TGTGCCAGCAGCTTATTAAACCGGGCTAGCGGGAACAATGAGCAGTTCTTC. Protein product: CASSLLNRASGNNEQFF. V gene TRBV11-2 combines with J gene TRBJ2-1; 9 bases are shared with TRBD2. Per germline, CDR1 SGHAT and CDR2 FQNNGV. V gave up 2 bases and J gave up 5 bases; unmatched junction bases: 10. This CDR3 contains 17 residues.

This chain joins TRBV6-1 and TRBJ2-6; 8 nucleotides agree with TRBD1. The CDR3 runs 20 residues. CDR1 is MNHNS and CDR2 is SASEGT in the germline V gene. V was clipped by 4 bases and J by 1 base; unmatched bases: 15. CDR3 sequence (DNA): TGTGCCAGCAGTGCACGGGCAGGGGGCGCTTTGGCTTCTGGGGCCAACGTCCTGACTTTC. As protein: CASSARAGGALASGANVLTF.

V is TRBV10-1 and J is TRBJ1-1; 9 nucleotides match TRBD1. Germline values: CDR1 WNHNN, CDR2 SYGVQD (reference sequence). The CDR3 is 15 amino acids. The ends lost 6 bases at V and 1 base at J; junction bases unmatched: 6. The CDR3 here is CASSRDRASNTEAFF. The CDR3 DNA is TGCGCCAGCAGCCGGGACAGGGCTTCGAACACTGAAGCTTTCTTT.

The CDR3 region is CASSLRQNNEQFF. The DNA for the CDR3 is TGTGCCAGCAGTTTGCGACAGAACAATGAGCAGTTCTTC. The chain joins TRBV28 to TRBJ2-1, with a possible D match to TRBD1 (5 bases). The germline V and J ends were trimmed by 3 bases and 5 bases, with 8 bases remaining between them. The CDR3 loop spans 13 amino acids. The germline V gene has CDR1 MDHEN and CDR2 SYDVKM.

The V call is TRBV2, the J call TRBJ2-5, with 8 nucleotides matching TRBD1. CDR1 and CDR2 from the germline V gene are SNHLY and FYNNEI. The CDR3 has 14 amino acids. The V gene end was trimmed by 4 bases and the J gene end by 5 bases; junction bases not matched to a gene: 6. CDR3 amino acids: CASSVQGELETQYF. The DNA of the CDR3 is TGTGCCAGCAGTGTACAGGGGGAATTGGAGACCCAGTACTTC. Together with reference TRBV2 and TRBJ2-5, the CDR3 gives the full variable domain: EPEVTQTPSHQVTQMGQEVILRCVPISNHLYFYWYRQILGQKVEFLVSFYNNEISEKSEIFDDQFSVERPDGSNFTLKIRSTKLEDSAMYFCASSVQGELETQYFGPGTRLLVL.

This clone was seen just once. The rearrangement uses TRBV27 and TRBJ2-7, with a possible D match to TRBD2 (6 bases). CDR1 MNHEY and CDR2 SMNVEV come from the germline V gene (reference sequence). This CDR3 has 14 residues. Trimming left V 3 bases short and J 6 bases short, with 15 bases between. The CDR3 sequence: CASSLELAGGEQYF. The CDR3 DNA reads as TGTGCCAGCAGTTTGGAACTAGCCGGCGGCGAGCAGTACTTC.

The CDR3 DNA is TGTGCCAGCAGCTTGGGGGGCGCGGGGGCCACAGATACGCAGTATTTT. This translates into CASSLGGAGATDTQYF. This chain links TRBV5-8 with TRBJ2-3; TRBD2 might be the D (7 bases). Trimming removed 0 bases at V and 2 bases at J, with 13 bases between. Germline V gene lookup returns CDR1 SGHTS and CDR2 YDEGEE. CDR3 size: 16 residues.

The rearrangement joins TRBV19 to TRBJ1-1, with a weak D call TRBD1 (5 bases). V gave up 7 bases and J gave up 6 bases, with 18 bases separating them. The germline V gene has CDR1 LNHDA and CDR2 SQIVND (reference sequence). CDR3 size: 14 residues. CDR3 sequence: CASIKVAKGPEAFF. The CDR3 DNA reads TGTGCCAGTATAAAGGTGGCTAAGGGGCCTGAAGCTTTCTTT.

This clone is a singleton in its sample. For the CDR3, the DNA is TGTGCCAGCAGTTCCTCACCTGGGAGCTATGGCTACACCTTC. The encoded protein is CASSSSPGSYGYTF. This chain connects TRBV28 to TRBJ1-2; D gene ambiguous. Germline-derived CDR1 and CDR2 are MDHEN and SYDVKM. V was trimmed by 4 bases and J by 4 bases, leaving 13 bases between them. CDR3 length: 14 residues.

This rearrangement joins TRBV9 to TRBJ2-1; 8 positions agree with TRBD2. CDR1 and CDR2 from the germline V gene are SGDLS and YYNGEE. The CDR3 consists of 13 residues. With 3 bases clipped from V and 7 bases from J, the junction kept 3 bases outside the gene matches. DNA for the CDR3: TGTGCCAGCAGCGAAGGACTAGCAAATGAGCAGTTCTTC. Its translation: CASSEGLANEQFF.

This chain connects TRBV28 to TRBJ1-2, with 9 positions matching TRBD1. This CDR3 region has 14 residues. V was pared by 6 bases and J by 2 bases, with 4 bases of the junction left unmatched. Germline CDR1 MDHEN, CDR2 SYDVKM. The CDR3 coding sequence is TGTGCCAGCAGAACGGGGACAGGGAACTATGGCTACACCTTC. Translated, it gives CASRTGTGNYGYTF.

The CDR3 region is CASSSGTSGTGELFF. In DNA, the CDR3 is TGTGCCAGCAGCTCCGGGACTAGCGGGACCGGGGAGCTGTTTTTT. J is TRBJ2-2 and V is TRBV27; 12 bases line up with TRBD2. The CDR3 spans 15 residues. V shed 6 bases and J 5 bases; nucleotides not matched to a gene: 4. Per the germline V gene, CDR1 is MNHEY and CDR2 is SMNVEV (reference sequence).

The chain joins TRBV6-5 to TRBJ1-2; possible D gene TRBD1, 6 bases. Trimming took 2 bases from V and 4 from J, leaving 14 bases between them. The CDR3 is 15 amino acids. Germline lookup yields CDR1 MNHEY and CDR2 SVGAGI. The DNA for the CDR3 is TGTGCCAGCAGTTACGATGGGACACCTGTCTATGGCTACACCTTC. Its translation is CASSYDGTPVYGYTF.

This sequence joins TRBV5-1 and TRBJ2-2, with 14 bases that match TRBD2. CDR1 is SGHRS and CDR2 is YFSETQ in the germline V gene. The V gene end was trimmed by 4 bases and the J gene end by 3 bases; junction bases not matched to a gene: 2. The CDR3 is 16 residues long. The chain's CDR3 is CASSLGLAGDTGELFF. CDR3 DNA: TGCGCCAGCAGCCTGGGACTAGCGGGAGACACCGGGGAGCTGTTTTTT.

This clone was seen more than once but under ten times. This chain uses TRBV18 with TRBJ1-3, with 11 positions matching TRBD1. The CDR3 extends over 16 amino acids. V trimming: 3 bases; J trimming: 7 bases; junction bases outside the gene matches: 8. Germline assignment: CDR1 KGHSH and CDR2 LQKENI. The CDR3 protein is CASSPEHGQGANTIYF. The CDR3 coding sequence is TGTGCCAGCTCACCCGAACACGGACAGGGGGCGAACACCATATATTTT.